Each of the 13 T cell receptor beta chains below was sequenced from the same sample in a study of blood T cell repertoires in COVID-19. Sequencing used immunoSEQ multiplex PCR; TCRdb keeps in-frame clones, though not all of them. This repertoire shows approximately 180,000 clones, more than 75% found once; its top ten account for approximately 12%. Sample: peripheral blood. These receptors were obtained from a woman aged 70-85 years with COVID-19, enrolled during active disease.

This chain connects TRBV18 to TRBJ2-3, with 11 bases identical to TRBD1. Looked up from germline, CDR1 is KGHSH and CDR2 is LQKENI. This CDR3 spans 20 amino acids. Germline trimming cut 3 bases from V and 4 bases from J; bases unmatched to any gene: 18. The CDR3 DNA sequence: TGTGCCAGCTCACCCGGACCGGGACAGGGGGACCGAGGGGACCCAGATACGCAGTATTTT. Translated: CASSPGPGQGDRGDPDTQYF. The full variable domain, in which reference TRBV18 and TRBJ2-3 provide the parts outside the CDR3, is NAGVMQNPRHLVRRRGQEARLRCSPMKGHSHVYWYRQLPEEGLKFMVYLQKENIIDESGMPKERFSAEFPKEGPSILRIQQVVRGDSAAYFCASSPGPGQGDRGDPDTQYFGPGTRLTVL.

Of note for this clone: This same CDR3 is encoded by further DNA sequences in the sample. The chain recombines TRBV5-1 with TRBJ1-4; 8 nucleotides agree with TRBD1. The germline V gene encodes CDR1 SGHRS and CDR2 YFSETQ. The CDR3 spans 15 residues. V trimming: 4 bases; J trimming: 2 bases; junction bases outside the gene matches: 4. The CDR3: CASSVTGGTNEKLFF. CDR3 sequence (DNA): TGCGCCAGCAGCGTAACAGGGGGTACTAATGAAAAACTGTTTTTT. Variable domain in full (rest from reference TRBV5-1 and TRBJ1-4): KAGVTQTPRYLIKTRGQQVTLSCSPISGHRSVSWYQQTPGQGLQFLFEYFSETQRNKGNFPGRFSGRQFSNSRSEMNVSTLELGDSALYLCASSVTGGTNEKLFFGSGTQLSVL.

The chain is built from TRBV7-9 and TRBJ2-2, with TRBD2 identical over 8 bases. The length of the CDR3 is 16 residues. Per the germline V gene, CDR1 is SEHNR and CDR2 is FQNEAQ (reference sequence). With 1 base clipped from V and 7 bases from J, the junction kept 8 bases outside the gene matches. The CDR3 DNA sequence: TGTGCCAGCAGCTTAGGGAAGCGGGAGAAGGTCGGGGAGCTGTTTTTT. As protein: CASSLGKREKVGELFF.

This chain joins TRBV10-3 and TRBJ2-1; 9 positions agree with TRBD2. Per germline, CDR1 ENHRY and CDR2 SYGVKD. V shed 0 bases, J shed 1 base, and the junction held 1 base outside the gene matches. This CDR3 contains 16 residues. For the CDR3, the DNA is TGTGCCATCAGTGAGTCGACTAGCGGATCCTACAATGAGCAGTTCTTC. Translated, it gives CAISESTSGSYNEQFF.

V usage is TRBV3-1 (or the pseudogene TRBV3-2) and J usage is TRBJ1-6; TRBD1 might be the D (6 bases). The V gene's germline CDR1 is LGHDT and CDR2 YNNKEL (reference sequence). The CDR3 sequence is 16 residues long. Trimming left V 3 bases short and J 6 bases short, with 15 bases between. The CDR3 reads CASSQNGQIANSPLHF. CDR3 in DNA: TGTGCCAGCAGCCAGAACGGACAGATCGCTAATTCACCCCTCCACTTT.

The chain uses TRBV5-1 and TRBJ1-4; D is possibly TRBD1 (6 bases). The CDR3 totals 17 residues. Per the germline V gene, CDR1 is SGHRS and CDR2 is YFSETQ. Deletions cut 4 bases from V and 1 base from J, with 17 bases between. The CDR3 DNA follows: TGCGCCAGCAGCATGGGGACATCGTCATTAACTAATGAAAAACTGTTTTTT. Protein product: CASSMGTSSLTNEKLFF.

V and J are TRBV5-4 and TRBJ2-7, with TRBD1 identical over 9 bases. The CDR3 runs 17 residues. V trimming: 4 bases; J trimming: 4 bases; junction bases outside the gene matches: 15. The germline V gene has CDR1 SGHNT and CDR2 YYREEE (reference sequence). In DNA, the CDR3 is TGTGCCAGCAGCCCCCAGGCCTTTAACAGGGGGCAATACGAGCAGTACTTC. Encoded protein: CASSPQAFNRGQYEQYF. The whole variable domain, remainder taken from reference TRBV5-4 and TRBJ2-7, is ETGVTQSPTHLIKTRGQQVTLRCSSQSGHNTVSWYQQALGQGPQFIFQYYREEENGRGNFPPRFSGLQFPNYSSELNVNALELDDSALYLCASSPQAFNRGQYEQYFGPGTRLTVT.

This chain uses TRBV5-1 with TRBJ2-7, with 14 nucleotides matching TRBD2. CDR1 and CDR2 from the germline V gene are SGHRS and YFSETQ. The CDR3 is 17 residues long. With 0 bases clipped from V and 3 bases from J, the junction kept 5 bases outside the gene matches. The DNA for the CDR3 is TGCGCCAGCAGCTTGGGACTAGCGGGAGGGCTTGTCTACGAGCAGTACTTC. Translation: CASSLGLAGGLVYEQYF.

The chain is built from TRBV5-1 and TRBJ2-2, with D uncertain. Trimming removed 4 bases at V and 4 bases at J, with 14 bases between. The CDR3 loop spans 15 amino acids. The germline CDR1 and CDR2 sequences are SGHRS and YFSETQ. The CDR3 protein is CASSQGPAVTGELFF. DNA of the CDR3: TGCGCCAGCAGCCAAGGCCCGGCGGTCACCGGGGAGCTGTTTTTT. The whole variable domain, filled in from reference TRBV5-1 and TRBJ2-2, reads KAGVTQTPRYLIKTRGQQVTLSCSPISGHRSVSWYQQTPGQGLQFLFEYFSETQRNKGNFPGRFSGRQFSNSRSEMNVSTLELGDSALYLCASSQGPAVTGELFFGEGSRLTVL.

The chain uses TRBV27 and TRBJ2-2; D gene ambiguous. V dropped 4 bases and J dropped 0 bases, with 6 bases sitting between them. This CDR3 contains 14 residues. Per germline, CDR1 MNHEY and CDR2 SMNVEV (reference sequence). The CDR3: CASSSTSNTGELFF. The DNA for the CDR3 is TGTGCCAGCAGTTCTACGTCGAACACCGGGGAGCTGTTTTTT.

This chain uses TRBV4-2 with TRBJ2-4; 11 positions match TRBD2. The CDR3 runs 17 residues. The J segment lost 2 bases and the V segment lost 4 bases, leaving 7 bases of the junction unmatched. Germline V gene data show CDR1 as LGHNA and CDR2 as YNFKEQ. The CDR3 loop reads CASSPIAGGVTKNIQYF. DNA for the CDR3: TGTGCCAGCAGCCCCATAGCGGGAGGGGTTACCAAAAACATTCAGTACTTC.

The chain is built from TRBV3-1 (or the pseudogene TRBV3-2) and TRBJ1-1; D is possibly TRBD1 (6 bases). The V end was cut by 4 bases, the J end by 1 base, with 13 bases between. CDR3 length: 15 residues. Germline V CDR1 and CDR2: LGHDT, YNNKEL (reference sequence). DNA of the CDR3: TGTGCCAGCAGCCCAGACGGGACATCGAACACTGAAGCTTTCTTT. Its translation: CASSPDGTSNTEAFF.

This chain connects TRBV2 to TRBJ1-6; unclear D gene. CDR3 length: 12 residues. Deletions cut 5 bases from V and 5 bases from J, with 4 bases between. Germline V gives CDR1 SNHLY, CDR2 FYNNEI. For the CDR3, the DNA is TGTGCCAGCAGTCTCGATAATTCACCCCTCCACTTT. Translating gives CASSLDNSPLHF.